This T cell receptor beta chain was captured by sequencing in a study of cytomegalovirus exposure and HLA in healthy donors. Study-wide findings and caveats: There were around 160 TCR beta chains listed as cytomegalovirus-associated. A previous analysis found most TCR beta V segments productive roughly 87% or roughly 30% of the time. Later analysis indicated greater clonal expansion among HLA-associated TCR beta chains than among equally common other chains.

With regard to this clone: What it binds is unknown.

The CDR3 consists of 18 residues. Per the germline V gene, CDR1 is SGHRS and CDR2 is YFSETQ. The V segment lost 2 bases and the J segment 5 bases; nucleotides outside the gene matches: 14. 13 Jbeta primers and 60 Vbeta primers were used for the PCR. Repertoires were generated with immunoSEQ multiplex PCR, while TCRdb's copy carries only in-frame clones and drops some. Of 150,000 to 200,000 clones in the sample, roughly 80% were seen once. The specimen was PBMCs. The clonotype originates from a young woman in good health and CMV-seronegative. This chain connects TRBV5-1 to TRBJ2-4; 9 bases are shared with TRBD2. In DNA form, the CDR3 reads TGCGCCAGCAGCTTTACGGGAGCTCTGACTAGCGGTGAAAACATTCAGTACTTC. It specifies CASSFTGALTSGENIQYF.